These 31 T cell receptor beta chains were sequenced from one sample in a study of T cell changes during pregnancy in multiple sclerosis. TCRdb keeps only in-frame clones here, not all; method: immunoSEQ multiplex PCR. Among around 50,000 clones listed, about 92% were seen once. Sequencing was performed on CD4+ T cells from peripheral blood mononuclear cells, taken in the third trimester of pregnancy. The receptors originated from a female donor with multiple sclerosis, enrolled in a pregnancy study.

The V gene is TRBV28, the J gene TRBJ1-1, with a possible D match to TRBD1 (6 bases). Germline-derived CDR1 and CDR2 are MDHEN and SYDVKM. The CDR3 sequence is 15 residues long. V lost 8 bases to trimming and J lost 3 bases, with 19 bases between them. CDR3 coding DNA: TGTGCCAGCCCCTCTTCGACAGGCTCTTACACTGAAGCTTTCTTT. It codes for CASPSSTGSYTEAFF.

Here the CDR3 DNA reads TGTGCCAGCAGGGGGGTGGTGGGGACAGGCTCCTACGAGCAGTACTTC. It codes for CASRGVVGTGSYEQYF. This chain links TRBV27 with TRBJ2-7; TRBD1 matches 8 bases. From germline, CDR1 is MNHEY and CDR2 SMNVEV (reference sequence). V lost 6 bases, J lost 0 bases, and 10 bases stayed unmatched. CDR3 size: 16 residues.

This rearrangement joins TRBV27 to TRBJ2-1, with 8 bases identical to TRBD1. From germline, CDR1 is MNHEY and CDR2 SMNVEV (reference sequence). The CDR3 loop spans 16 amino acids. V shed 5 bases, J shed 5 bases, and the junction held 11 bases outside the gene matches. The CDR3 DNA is TGTGCCAGCAGTGACCGCAGGGGGCTCGGGGACAATGAGCAGTTCTTC. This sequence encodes CASSDRRGLGDNEQFF.

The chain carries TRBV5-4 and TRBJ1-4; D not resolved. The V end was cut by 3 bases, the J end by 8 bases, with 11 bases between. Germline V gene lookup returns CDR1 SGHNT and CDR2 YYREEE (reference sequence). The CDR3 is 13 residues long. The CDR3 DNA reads TGTGCCAGCAGCTCTGAGAGCGGCGAAAAACTGTTTTTT. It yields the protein CASSSESGEKLFF.

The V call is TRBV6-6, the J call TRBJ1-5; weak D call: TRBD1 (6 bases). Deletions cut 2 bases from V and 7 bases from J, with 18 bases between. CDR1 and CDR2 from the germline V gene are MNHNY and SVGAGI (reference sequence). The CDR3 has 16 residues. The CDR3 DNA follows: TGTGCCAGCAGTTACGGGGCCAGGGGAATCGAACAGCCCCAGCATTTT. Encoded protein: CASSYGARGIEQPQHF.

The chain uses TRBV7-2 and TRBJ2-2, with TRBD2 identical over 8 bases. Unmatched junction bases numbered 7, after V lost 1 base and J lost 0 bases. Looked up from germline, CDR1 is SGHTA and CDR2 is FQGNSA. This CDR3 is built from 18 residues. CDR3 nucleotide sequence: TGTGCCAGCAGCTTAGTGGGGGCGGGAGGACCGAACACCGGGGAGCTGTTTTTT. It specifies CASSLVGAGGPNTGELFF.

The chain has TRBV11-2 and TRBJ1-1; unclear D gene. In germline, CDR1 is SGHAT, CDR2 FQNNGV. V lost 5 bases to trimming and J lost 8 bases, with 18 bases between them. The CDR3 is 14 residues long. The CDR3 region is CASSPAVHRKEAFF. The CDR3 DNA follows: TGTGCCAGCAGCCCCGCGGTGCACCGGAAAGAAGCTTTCTTT.

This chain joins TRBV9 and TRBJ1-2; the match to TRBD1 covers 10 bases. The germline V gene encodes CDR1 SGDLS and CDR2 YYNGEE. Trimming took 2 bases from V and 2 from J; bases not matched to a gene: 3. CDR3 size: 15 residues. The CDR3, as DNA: TGTGCCAGCAGCGTGGGACAGGGGCCAAACTATGGCTACACCTTC. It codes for CASSVGQGPNYGYTF.

CDR3 DNA: TGTGCCAGCAGCTTAGGGGGACAACCGGGACCCCGCTACAATGAGCAGTTCTTC. Its protein is CASSLGGQPGPRYNEQFF. V usage is TRBV11-3 and J usage is TRBJ2-1, with D maybe TRBD1 (6 bases). Germline values: CDR1 SGHNT, CDR2 YENEEA. V was cut by 1 base and J by 3 bases, with 19 bases left in between. The CDR3 contains 18 residues.

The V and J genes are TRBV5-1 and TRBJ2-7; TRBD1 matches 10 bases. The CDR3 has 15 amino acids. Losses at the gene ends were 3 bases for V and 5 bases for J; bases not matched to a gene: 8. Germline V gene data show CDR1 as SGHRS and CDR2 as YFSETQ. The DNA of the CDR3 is TGCGCCAGCAGCTCCGGGACAGGGGTTATTAACGAGCAGTACTTC. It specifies CASSSGTGVINEQYF.

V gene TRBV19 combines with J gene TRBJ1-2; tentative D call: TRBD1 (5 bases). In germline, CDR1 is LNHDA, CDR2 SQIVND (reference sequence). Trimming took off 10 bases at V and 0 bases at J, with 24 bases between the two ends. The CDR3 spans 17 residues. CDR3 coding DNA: TGTGCCACCCATTTCAGCGGGAGGGGCGGACCTAACTATGGCTACACCTTC. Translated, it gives CATHFSGRGGPNYGYTF. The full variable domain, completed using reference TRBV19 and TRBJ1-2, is DGGITQSPKYLFRKEGQNVTLSCEQNLNHDAMYWYRQDPGQGLRLIYYSQIVNDFQKGDIAEGYSVSREKKESFPLTVTSAQKNPTAFYLCATHFSGRGGPNYGYTFGSGTRLTVV.

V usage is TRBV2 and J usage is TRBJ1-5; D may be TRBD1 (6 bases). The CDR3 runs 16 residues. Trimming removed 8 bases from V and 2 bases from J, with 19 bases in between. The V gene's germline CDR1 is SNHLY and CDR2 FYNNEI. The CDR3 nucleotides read TGTGCCAGCGCCGACCTTACAGGGCTGCGCAATCAGCCCCAGCATTTT. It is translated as CASADLTGLRNQPQHF.

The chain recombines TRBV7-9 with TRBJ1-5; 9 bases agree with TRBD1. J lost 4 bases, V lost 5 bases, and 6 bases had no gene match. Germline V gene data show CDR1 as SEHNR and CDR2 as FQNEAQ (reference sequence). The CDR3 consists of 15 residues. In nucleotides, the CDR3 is TGTGCCAGCAGCCCACAGGGGGCAAGGAATCAGCCCCAGCATTTT. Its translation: CASSPQGARNQPQHF.

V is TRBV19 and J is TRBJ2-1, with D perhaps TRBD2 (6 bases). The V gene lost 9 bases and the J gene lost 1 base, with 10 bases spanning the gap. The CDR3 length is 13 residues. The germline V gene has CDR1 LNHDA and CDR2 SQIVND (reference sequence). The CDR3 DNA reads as TGTGCCAGCAGGGACTTGTCCTACAATGAGCAGTTCTTC. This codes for CASRDLSYNEQFF.

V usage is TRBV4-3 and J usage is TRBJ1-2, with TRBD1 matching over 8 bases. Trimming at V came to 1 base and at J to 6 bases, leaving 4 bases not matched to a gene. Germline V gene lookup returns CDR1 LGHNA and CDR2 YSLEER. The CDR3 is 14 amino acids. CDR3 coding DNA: TGCGCCAGCAGCCAAGGGCAGGGGGCGGATGGCTACACCTTC. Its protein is CASSQGQGADGYTF.

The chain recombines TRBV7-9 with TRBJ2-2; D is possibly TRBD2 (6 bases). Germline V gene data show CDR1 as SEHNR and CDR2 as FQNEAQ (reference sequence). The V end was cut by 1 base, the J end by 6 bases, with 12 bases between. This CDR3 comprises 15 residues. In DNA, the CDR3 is TGTGCCAGCAGCTTAGTCGGGAGAATGGCCGGGGAGCTGTTTTTT. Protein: CASSLVGRMAGELFF.

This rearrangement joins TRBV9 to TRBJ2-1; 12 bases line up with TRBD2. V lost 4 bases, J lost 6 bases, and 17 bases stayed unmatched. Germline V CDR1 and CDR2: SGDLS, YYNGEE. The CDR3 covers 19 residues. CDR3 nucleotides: TGTGCCAGCAGCCCCCGGACAGGGATGGCTAGCGGGAGGGTCAATGAGCAGTTCTTC. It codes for CASSPRTGMASGRVNEQFF.

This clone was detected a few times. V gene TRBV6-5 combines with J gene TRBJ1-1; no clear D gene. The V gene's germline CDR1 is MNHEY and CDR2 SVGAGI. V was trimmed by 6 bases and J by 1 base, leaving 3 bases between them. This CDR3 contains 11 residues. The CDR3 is CASRRNTEAFF. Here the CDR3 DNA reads TGTGCCAGCAGGAGGAACACTGAAGCTTTCTTT.

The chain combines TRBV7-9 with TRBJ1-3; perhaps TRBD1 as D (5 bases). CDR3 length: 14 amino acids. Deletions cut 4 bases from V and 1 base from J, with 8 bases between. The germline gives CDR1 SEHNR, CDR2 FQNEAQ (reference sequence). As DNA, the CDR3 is TGTGCCAGCAGCTCCAGGGATTCTGGAAACACCATATATTTT. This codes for CASSSRDSGNTIYF.

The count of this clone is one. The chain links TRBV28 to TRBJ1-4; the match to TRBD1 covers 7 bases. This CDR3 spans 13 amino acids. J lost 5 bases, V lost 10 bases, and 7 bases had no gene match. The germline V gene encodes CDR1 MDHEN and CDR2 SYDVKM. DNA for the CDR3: TGTGCCACCCGAAAACAGGGGAATGAAAAACTGTTTTTT. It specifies CATRKQGNEKLFF.

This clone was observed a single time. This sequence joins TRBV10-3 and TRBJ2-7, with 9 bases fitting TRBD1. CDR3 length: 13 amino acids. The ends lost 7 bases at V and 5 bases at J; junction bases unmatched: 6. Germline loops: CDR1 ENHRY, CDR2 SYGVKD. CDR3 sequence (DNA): TGTGCCATCACTGGGACAGGGATCCACGAGCAGTACTTC. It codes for CAITGTGIHEQYF.

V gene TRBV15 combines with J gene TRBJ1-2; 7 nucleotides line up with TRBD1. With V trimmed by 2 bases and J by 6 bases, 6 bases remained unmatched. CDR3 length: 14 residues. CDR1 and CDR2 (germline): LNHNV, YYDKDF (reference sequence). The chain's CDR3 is CATSRHRDSNGYTF. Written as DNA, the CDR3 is TGTGCCACCAGCAGACACCGGGACAGCAATGGCTACACCTTC.

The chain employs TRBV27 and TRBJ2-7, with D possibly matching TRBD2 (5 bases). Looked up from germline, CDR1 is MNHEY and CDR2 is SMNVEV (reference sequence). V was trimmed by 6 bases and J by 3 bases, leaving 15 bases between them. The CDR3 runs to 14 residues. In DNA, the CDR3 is TGTGCCAGCAGCCCTTACCCCGGGGTCTACGAGCAGTACTTC. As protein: CASSPYPGVYEQYF.

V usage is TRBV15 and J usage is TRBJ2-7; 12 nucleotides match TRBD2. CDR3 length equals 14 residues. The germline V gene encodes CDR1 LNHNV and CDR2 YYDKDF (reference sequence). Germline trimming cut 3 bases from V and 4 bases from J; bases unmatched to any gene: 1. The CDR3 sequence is CATSRTSGRYEQYF. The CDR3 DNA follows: TGTGCCACCAGCAGGACTAGCGGGAGATACGAGCAGTACTTC.

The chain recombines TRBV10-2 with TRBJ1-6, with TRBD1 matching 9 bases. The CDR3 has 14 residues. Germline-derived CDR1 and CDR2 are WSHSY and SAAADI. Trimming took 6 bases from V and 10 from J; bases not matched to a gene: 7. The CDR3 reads CASSTGGAGSPLHF. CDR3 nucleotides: TGCGCCAGCAGCACAGGGGGCGCGGGATCACCCCTCCACTTT.

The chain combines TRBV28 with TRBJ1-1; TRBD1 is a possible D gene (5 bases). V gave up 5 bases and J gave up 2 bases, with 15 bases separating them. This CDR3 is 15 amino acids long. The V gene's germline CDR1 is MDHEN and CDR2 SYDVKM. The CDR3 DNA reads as TGTGCCAGCAGTCTGGATCAGGGCGCCAACACTGAAGCTTTCTTT. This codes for CASSLDQGANTEAFF.

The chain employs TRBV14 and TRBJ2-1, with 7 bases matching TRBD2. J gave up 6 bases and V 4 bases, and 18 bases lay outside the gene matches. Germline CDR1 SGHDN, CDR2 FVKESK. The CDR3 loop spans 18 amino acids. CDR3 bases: TGTGCCAGCAGCCCATCCCGCCGAGCGGGGCGACATAGCAATGAGCAGTTCTTC. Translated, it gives CASSPSRRAGRHSNEQFF. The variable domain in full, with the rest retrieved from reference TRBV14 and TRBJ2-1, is EAGVTQFPSHSVIEKGQTVTLRCDPISGHDNLYWYRRVMGKEIKFLLHFVKESKQDESGMPNNRFLAERTGGTYSTLKVQPAELEDSGVYFCASSPSRRAGRHSNEQFFGPGTRLTVL.

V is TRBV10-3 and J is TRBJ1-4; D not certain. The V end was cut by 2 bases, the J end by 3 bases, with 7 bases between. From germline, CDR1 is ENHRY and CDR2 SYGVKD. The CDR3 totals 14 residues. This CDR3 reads CAISESGPNEKLFF. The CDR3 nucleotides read TGTGCCATCAGTGAGAGCGGACCTAATGAAAAACTGTTTTTT.

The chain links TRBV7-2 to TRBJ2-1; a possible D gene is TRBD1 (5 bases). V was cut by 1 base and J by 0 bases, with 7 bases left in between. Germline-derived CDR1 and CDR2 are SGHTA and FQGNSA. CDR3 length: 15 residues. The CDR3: CASSLEGISYNEQFF. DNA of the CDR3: TGTGCCAGCAGCTTAGAGGGGATCTCCTACAATGAGCAGTTCTTC.

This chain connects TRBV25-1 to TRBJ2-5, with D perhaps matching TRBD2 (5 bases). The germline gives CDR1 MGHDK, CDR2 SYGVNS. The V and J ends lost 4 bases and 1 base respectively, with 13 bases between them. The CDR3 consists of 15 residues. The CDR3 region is CASSASRGIQETQYF. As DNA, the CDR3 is TGTGCCAGCAGTGCATCCCGAGGGATCCAAGAGACCCAGTACTTC.

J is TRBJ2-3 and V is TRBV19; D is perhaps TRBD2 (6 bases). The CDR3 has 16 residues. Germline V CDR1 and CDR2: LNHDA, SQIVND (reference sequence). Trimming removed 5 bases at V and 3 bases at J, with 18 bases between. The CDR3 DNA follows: TGTGCCAGTAGTTTCCTGACGGGTGGGGGGACAGATACGCAGTATTTT. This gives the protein CASSFLTGGGTDTQYF.